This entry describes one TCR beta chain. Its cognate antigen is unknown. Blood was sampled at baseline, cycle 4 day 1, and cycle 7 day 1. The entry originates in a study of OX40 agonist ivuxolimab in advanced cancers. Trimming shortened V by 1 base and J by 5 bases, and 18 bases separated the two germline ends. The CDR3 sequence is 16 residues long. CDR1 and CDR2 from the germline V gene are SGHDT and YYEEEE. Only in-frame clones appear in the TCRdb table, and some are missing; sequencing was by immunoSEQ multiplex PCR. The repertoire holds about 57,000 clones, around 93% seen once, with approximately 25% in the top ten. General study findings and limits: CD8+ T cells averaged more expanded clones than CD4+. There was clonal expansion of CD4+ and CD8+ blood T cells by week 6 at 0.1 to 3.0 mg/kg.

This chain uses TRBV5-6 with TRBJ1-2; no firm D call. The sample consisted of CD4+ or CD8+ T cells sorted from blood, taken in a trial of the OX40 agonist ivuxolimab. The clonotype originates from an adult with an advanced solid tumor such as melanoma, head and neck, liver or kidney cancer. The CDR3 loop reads CASSLWMPDRVYGYTF. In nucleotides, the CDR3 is TGTGCCAGCAGCTTGTGGATGCCGGACCGAGTTTATGGCTACACCTTC.